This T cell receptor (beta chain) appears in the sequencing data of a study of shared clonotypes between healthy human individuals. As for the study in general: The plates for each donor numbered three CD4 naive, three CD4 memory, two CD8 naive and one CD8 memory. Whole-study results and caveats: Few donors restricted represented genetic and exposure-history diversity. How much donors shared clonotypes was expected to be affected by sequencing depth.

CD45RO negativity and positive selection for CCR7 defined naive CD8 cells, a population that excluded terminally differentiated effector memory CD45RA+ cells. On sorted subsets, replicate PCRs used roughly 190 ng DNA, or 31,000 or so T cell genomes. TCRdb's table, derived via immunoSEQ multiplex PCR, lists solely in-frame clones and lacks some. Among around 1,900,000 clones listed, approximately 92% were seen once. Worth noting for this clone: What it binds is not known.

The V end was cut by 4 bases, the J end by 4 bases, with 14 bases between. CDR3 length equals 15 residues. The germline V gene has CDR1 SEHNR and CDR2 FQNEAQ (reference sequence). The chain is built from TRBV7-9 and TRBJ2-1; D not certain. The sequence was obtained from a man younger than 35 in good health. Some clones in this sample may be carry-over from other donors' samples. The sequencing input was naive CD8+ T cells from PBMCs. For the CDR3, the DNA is TGTGCCAGCAGCTCCCCTCGTTCCGGGTACAATGAGCAGTTCTTC. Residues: CASSSPRSGYNEQFF.